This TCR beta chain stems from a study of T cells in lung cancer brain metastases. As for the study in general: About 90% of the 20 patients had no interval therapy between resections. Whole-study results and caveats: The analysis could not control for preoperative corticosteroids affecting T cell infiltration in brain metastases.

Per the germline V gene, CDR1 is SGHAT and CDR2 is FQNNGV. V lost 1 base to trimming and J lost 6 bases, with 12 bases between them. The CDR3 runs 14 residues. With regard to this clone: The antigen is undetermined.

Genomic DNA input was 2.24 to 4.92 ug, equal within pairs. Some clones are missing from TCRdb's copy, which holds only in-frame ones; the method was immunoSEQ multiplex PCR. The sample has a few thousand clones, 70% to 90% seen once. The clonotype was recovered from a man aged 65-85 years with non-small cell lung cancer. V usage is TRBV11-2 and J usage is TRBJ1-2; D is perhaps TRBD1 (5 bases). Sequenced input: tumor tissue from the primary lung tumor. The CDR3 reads CASSLVTGANGYTF. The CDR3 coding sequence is TGTGCCAGCAGCTTAGTTACAGGCGCTAATGGCTACACCTTC.